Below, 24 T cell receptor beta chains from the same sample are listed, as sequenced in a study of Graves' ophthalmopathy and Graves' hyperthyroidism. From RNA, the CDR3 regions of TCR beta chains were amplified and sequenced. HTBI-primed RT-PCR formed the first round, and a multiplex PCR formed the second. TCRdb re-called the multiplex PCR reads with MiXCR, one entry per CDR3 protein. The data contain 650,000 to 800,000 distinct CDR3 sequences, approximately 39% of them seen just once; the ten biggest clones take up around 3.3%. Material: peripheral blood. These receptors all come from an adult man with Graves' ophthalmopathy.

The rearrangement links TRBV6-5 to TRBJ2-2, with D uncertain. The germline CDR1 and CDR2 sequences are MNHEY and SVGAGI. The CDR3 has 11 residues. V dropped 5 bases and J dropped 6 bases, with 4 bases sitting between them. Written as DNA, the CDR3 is TGTGCCAGCAGTCACCCCGGGGAGCTGTTTTTT. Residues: CASSHPGELFF.

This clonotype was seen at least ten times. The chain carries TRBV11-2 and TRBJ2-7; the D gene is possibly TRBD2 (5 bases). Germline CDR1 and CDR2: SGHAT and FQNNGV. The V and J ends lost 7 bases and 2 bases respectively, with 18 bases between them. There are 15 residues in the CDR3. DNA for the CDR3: TGTGCCAGCACCCTTGGGAGTGGTCCGGCCTACGAGCAGTACTTC. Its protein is CASTLGSGPAYEQYF. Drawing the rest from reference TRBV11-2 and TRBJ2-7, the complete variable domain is EAGVAQSPRYKIIEKRQSVAFWCNPISGHATLYWYQQILGQGPKLLIQFQNNGVVDDSQLPKDRFSAERLKGVDSTLKIQPAKLEDSAVYLCASTLGSGPAYEQYFGPGTRLTVT.

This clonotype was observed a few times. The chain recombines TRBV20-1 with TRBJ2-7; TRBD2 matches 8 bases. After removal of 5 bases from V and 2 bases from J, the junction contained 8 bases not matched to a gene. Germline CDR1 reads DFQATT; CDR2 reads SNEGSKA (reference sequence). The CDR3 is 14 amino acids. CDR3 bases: TGCAGTGCTCCCATAGCGGGACTAACCTACGAGCAGTACTTC. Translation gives CSAPIAGLTYEQYF.

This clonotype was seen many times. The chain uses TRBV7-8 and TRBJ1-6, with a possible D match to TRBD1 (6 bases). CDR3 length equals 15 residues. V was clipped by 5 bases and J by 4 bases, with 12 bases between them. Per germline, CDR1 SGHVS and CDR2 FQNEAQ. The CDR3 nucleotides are TGTGCCAGCAGCCAAAGACAGGATTATAATTCACCCCTCCACTTT. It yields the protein CASSQRQDYNSPLHF.

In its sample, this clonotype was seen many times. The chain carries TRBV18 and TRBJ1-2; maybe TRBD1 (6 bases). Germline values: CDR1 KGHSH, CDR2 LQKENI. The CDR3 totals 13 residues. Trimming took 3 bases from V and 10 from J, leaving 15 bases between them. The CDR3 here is CASSPGDTKAYTF. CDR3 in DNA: TGTGCCAGCTCACCTGGGGACACGAAGGCCTACACCTTC.

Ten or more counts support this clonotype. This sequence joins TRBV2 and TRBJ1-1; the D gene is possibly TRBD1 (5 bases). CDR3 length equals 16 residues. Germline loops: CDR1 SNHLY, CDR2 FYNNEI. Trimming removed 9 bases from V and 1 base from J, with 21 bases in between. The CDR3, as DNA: TGTGCCAGTCAGGGATCCGGGGGGGAAGGGAACACTGAAGCTTTCTTT. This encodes CASQGSGGEGNTEAFF.

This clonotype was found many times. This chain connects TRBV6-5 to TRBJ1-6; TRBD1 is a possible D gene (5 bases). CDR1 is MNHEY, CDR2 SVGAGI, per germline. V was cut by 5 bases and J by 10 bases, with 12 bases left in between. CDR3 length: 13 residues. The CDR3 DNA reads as TGTGCCAGCAGTAACGGGGCAGGGTCACCCCTCCACTTT. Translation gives CASSNGAGSPLHF.

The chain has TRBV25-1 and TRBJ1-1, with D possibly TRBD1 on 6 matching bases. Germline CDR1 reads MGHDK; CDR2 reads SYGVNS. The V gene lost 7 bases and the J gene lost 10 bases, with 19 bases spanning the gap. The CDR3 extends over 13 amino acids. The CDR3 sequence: CASNPDSPCVAFF. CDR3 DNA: TGTGCCAGCAACCCGGACAGCCCCTGTGTAGCTTTCTTT.

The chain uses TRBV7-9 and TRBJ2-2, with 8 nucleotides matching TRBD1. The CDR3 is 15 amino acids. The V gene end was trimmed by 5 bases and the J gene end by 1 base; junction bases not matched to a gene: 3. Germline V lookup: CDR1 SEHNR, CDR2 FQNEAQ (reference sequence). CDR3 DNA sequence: TGTGCCAGCAGCCCGGACAGGGAGAACACCGGGGAGCTGTTTTTT. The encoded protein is CASSPDRENTGELFF. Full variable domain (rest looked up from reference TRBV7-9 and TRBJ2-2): DTGVSQNPRHKITKRGQNVTFRCDPISEHNRLYWYRQTLGQGPEFLTYFQNEAQLEKSRLLSDRFSAERPKGSFSTLEIQRTEQGDSAMYLCASSPDRENTGELFFGEGSRLTVL.

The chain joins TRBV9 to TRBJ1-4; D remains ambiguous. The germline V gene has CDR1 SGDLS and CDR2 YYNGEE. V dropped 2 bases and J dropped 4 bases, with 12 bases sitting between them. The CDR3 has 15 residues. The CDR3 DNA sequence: TGTGCCAGCAGCGTCAATACGGGCCTTAATGAAAAACTGTTTTTT. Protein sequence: CASSVNTGLNEKLFF.

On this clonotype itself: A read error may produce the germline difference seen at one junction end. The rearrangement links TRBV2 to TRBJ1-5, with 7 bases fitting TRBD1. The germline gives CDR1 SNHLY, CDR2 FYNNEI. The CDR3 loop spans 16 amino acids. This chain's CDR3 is CASRKEGGISNLPQHF. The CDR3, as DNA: TGTGCCAGCAGGAAGGAAGGGGGCATAAGCAATCTGCCCCAGCATTTT.

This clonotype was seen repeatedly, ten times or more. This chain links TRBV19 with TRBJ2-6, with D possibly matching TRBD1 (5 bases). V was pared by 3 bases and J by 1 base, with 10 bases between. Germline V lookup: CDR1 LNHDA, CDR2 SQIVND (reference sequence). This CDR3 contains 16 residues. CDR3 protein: CASSIWTSSGANVLTF. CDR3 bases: TGTGCCAGTAGTATTTGGACATCGTCTGGGGCCAACGTCCTGACTTTC.

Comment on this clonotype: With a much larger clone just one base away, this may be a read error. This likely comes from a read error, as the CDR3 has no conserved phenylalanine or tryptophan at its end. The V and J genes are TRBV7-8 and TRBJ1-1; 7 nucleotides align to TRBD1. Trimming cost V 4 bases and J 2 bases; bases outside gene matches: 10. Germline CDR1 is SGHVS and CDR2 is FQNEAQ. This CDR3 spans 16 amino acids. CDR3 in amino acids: CASSSPKGQLNTEAFL. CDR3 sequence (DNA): TGTGCCAGCAGCTCACCAAAGGGACAGTTAAACACTGAAGCTTTCCTT.

The CDR3 reads CASSHHAQWGQGFQPQHF. In nucleotides, the CDR3 is TGTGCCAGCAGCCACCACGCCCAGTGGGGACAGGGGTTCCAGCCCCAGCATTTT. The chain uses TRBV5-6 and TRBJ1-5, with TRBD1 matching over 10 bases. This CDR3 has 18 residues. Germline CDR1 reads SGHDT; CDR2 reads YYEEEE. J lost 7 bases, V lost 4 bases, and 17 bases had no gene match.

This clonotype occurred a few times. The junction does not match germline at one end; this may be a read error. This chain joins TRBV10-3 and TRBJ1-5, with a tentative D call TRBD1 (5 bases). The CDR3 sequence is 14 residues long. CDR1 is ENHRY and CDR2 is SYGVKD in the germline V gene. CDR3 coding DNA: TGTGCCAGCAGTGATTTGTGGGGGGATCAGCCCCAGCATTTT. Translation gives CASSDLWGDQPQHF.

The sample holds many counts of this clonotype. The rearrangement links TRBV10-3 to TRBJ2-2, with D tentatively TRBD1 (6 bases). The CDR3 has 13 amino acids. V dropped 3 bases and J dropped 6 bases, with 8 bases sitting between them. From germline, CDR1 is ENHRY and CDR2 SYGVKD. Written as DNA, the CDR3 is TGTGCCATCAGTGATCAGGGGCCCGGGGAGCTGTTTTTT. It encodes CAISDQGPGELFF.

CDR3 DNA sequence: TGTGCCAGCTCACCTCTTAGGACCGACAGATTCCAAGAGACCCAGTACTTC. This encodes CASSPLRTDRFQETQYF. The chain carries TRBV5-4 and TRBJ2-5; perhaps TRBD1 as D (5 bases). Germline CDR1 SGHNT, CDR2 YYREEE (reference sequence). The CDR3 runs 17 residues. Deletions cut 7 bases from V and 1 base from J, with 23 bases between.

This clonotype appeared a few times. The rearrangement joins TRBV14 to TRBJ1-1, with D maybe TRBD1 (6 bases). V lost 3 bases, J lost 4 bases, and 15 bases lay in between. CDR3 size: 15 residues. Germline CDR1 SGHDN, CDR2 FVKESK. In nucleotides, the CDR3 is TGTGCCAGCAGCCAGTGGACAGCCCGGCCCACTGAAGCTTTCTTT. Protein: CASSQWTARPTEAFF.

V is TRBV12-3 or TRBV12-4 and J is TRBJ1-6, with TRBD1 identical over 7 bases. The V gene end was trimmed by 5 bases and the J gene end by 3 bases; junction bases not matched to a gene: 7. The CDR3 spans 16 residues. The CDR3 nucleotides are TGTGCCAGCAGTCCCTGGGACAGAAACTATAATTCACCCCTCCACTTT. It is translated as CASSPWDRNYNSPLHF.

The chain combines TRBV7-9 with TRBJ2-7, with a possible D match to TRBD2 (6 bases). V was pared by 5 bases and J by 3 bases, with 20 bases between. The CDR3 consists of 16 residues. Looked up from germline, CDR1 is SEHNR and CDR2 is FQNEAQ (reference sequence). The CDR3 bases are TGTGCCAGCAGCCCCCCGGACTACCCTAGAATCTACGAGCAGTACTTC. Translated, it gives CASSPPDYPRIYEQYF.

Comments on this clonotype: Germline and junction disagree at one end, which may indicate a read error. In DNA, the CDR3 is TGTGCCAGCAGTGGGGGGGGAGTCCAAGACACCATATATTTT. Its protein is CASSGGGVQDTIYF. The chain links TRBV10-3 to TRBJ1-3; D is perhaps TRBD1 (5 bases). CDR3 length: 14 residues. Germline loops: CDR1 ENHRY, CDR2 SYGVKD.

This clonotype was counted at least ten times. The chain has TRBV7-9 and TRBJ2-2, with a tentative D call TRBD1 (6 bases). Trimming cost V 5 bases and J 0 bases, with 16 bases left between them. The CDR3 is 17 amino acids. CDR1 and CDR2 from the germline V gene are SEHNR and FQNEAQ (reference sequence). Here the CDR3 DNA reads TGTGCCAGCAGCCCGCGACAGGACCAACCGAACACCGGGGAGCTGTTTTTT. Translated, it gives CASSPRQDQPNTGELFF.

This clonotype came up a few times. The CDR3 region has the DNA TGTGCCATCAGTGGCAGCGGGGTCACAGATACGCAGTATTTT. Translating it yields CAISGSGVTDTQYF. V is TRBV10-3 and J is TRBJ2-3; 7 nucleotides agree with TRBD2. CDR3 length equals 14 residues. Germline assignment: CDR1 ENHRY and CDR2 SYGVKD. V dropped 4 bases and J dropped 2; count of bases not matched to a gene: 3.

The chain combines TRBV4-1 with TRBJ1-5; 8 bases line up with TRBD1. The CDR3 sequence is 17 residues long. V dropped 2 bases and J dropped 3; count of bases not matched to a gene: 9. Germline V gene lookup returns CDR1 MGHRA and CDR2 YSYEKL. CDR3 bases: TGCGCCAGCAGCCAACCCCAAGGGGACAGGAACAATCAGCCCCAGCATTTT. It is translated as CASSQPQGDRNNQPQHF.